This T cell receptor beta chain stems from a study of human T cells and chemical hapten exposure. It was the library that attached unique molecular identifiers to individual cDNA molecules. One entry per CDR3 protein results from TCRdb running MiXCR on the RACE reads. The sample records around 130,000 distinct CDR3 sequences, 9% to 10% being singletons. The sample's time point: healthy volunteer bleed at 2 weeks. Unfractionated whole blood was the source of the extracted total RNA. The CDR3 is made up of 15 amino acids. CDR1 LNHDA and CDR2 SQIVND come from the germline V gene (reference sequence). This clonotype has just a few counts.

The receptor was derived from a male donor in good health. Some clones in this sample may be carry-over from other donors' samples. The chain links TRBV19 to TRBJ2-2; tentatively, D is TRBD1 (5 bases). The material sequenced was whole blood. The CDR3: CATLTQGSNTGELFF. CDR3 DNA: TGTGCTACCCTCACCCAGGGCTCGAACACCGGGGAGCTGTTTTTT.